These 30 T cell receptor beta chains originate from one sample sequenced in a study of blood T cells in healthy people across ages (dated by TCRdb to about 2015). Library method: 5' RACE. Sequencing took place on an Illumina HiSeq 2500. A second PCR of about 7 to 12 cycles was performed with a sample-barcoded 5' primer and a J-beta primer mix. The raw public data were reprocessed by TCRdb itself: fastp quality trimming at Q25, MiXCR clonotype calling, in-frame beta chains only. Rows with a matching CDR3 protein are joined into one entry that keeps the most common DNA and genes. A total of around 1,500,000 distinct CDR3 sequences appear in this sample, roughly 27% of them only once. About 8% of the sample is in the top ten clones. What was sequenced was blood. The receptors here all came from a young woman in good health.

This clonotype appeared a few times. This CDR3 is CSAPSRGNTEAFF. The CDR3, as DNA: TGCAGTGCTCCCTCCCGCGGGAACACTGAAGCTTTCTTT. This chain links TRBV20-1 with TRBJ1-1; D not resolved. V lost 5 bases to trimming and J lost 1 base, with 11 bases between them. Germline V gives CDR1 DFQATT, CDR2 SNEGSKA (reference sequence). The CDR3 length is 13 residues.

The genes are TRBV7-2 and TRBJ1-1, with TRBD1 as a possible D gene (5 bases). V was shortened by 7 bases and J by 2 bases, with 26 bases between the two germline ends. The germline gives CDR1 SGHTA, CDR2 FQGNSA. This CDR3 is built from 18 residues. DNA for the CDR3: TGTGCCAGCATCCCACCCCCCAGGCCATCAGGGTTAAACACTGAAGCTTTCTTT. As protein: CASIPPPRPSGLNTEAFF.

The J gene is TRBJ1-1, the V gene TRBV6-2 or TRBV6-3, with a possible D match to TRBD1 (5 bases). V was pared by 5 bases and J by 1 base, with 11 bases between. The germline V gene encodes CDR1 MNHEY and CDR2 SVGEGT. This CDR3 is 14 amino acids long. CDR3 DNA: TGTGCCAGCAGTCGACAGTATTCGAACACTGAAGCTTTCTTT. Protein sequence: CASSRQYSNTEAFF.

The chain links TRBV2 to TRBJ2-6, with a possible D match to TRBD1 (5 bases). Trimming left V 9 bases short and J 2 bases short, with 8 bases between. This CDR3 has 13 residues. CDR1 and CDR2 (germline): SNHLY, FYNNEI. CDR3 nucleotides: TGTGCCAGAGACAGCCCTGGGGCCAACGTCCTGACTTTC. As protein: CARDSPGANVLTF. The entire variable domain, with the rest obtained from reference TRBV2 and TRBJ2-6, is as follows: EPEVTQTPSHQVTQMGQEVILRCVPISNHLYFYWYRQILGQKVEFLVSFYNNEISEKSEIFDDQFSVERPDGSNFTLKIRSTKLEDSAMYFCARDSPGANVLTFGAGSRLTVL.

The chain joins TRBV27 to TRBJ2-1; 14 nucleotides align to TRBD2. V gave up 5 bases and J gave up 10 bases; unmatched junction bases: 22. Germline-derived CDR1 and CDR2 are MNHEY and SMNVEV (reference sequence). The CDR3 sequence is 20 residues long. This CDR3 reads CASSPPGLAGGYPEGKEQFF. The CDR3 DNA sequence: TGTGCCAGCAGTCCCCCTGGACTAGCGGGGGGCTACCCGGAGGGGAAGGAGCAGTTCTTC.

The chain couples TRBV7-2 to TRBJ1-5; TRBD1 is a possible D gene (5 bases). V was pared by 1 base and J by 7 bases, with 14 bases between. Germline values: CDR1 SGHTA, CDR2 FQGNSA. The CDR3 runs to 15 residues. This CDR3 is CASSLGHQGGQPQHF. The DNA for the CDR3 is TGTGCCAGCAGCTTAGGGCATCAGGGAGGGCAGCCCCAGCATTTT.

On this clonotype itself: At one end the junction does not follow the germline gene, possibly because of a read error. This rearrangement joins TRBV3-1 to TRBJ1-1; D gene ambiguous. The CDR3 totals 11 residues. The germline gives CDR1 LGHDT, CDR2 YNNKEL (reference sequence). The CDR3 coding sequence is TGTGCCAGCAGCCACGAACATGAAGATTTCTTT. Its translation: CASSHEHEDFF.

This clonotype was seen once. Relative to the germline gene, one junction end is altered; a read error may explain this. This chain connects TRBV19 to TRBJ1-2, with D perhaps matching TRBD1 (5 bases). The CDR3 spans 14 residues. Germline V gene sequence: CDR1 LNHDA, CDR2 SQIVND (reference sequence). CDR3: CANSIGEGSNGYTF. In nucleotides, the CDR3 is TGTGCCAATAGTATTGGTGAGGGGTCGAATGGCTACACCTTC.

V and J are TRBV12-3 or TRBV12-4 and TRBJ1-5; perhaps TRBD1 as D (5 bases). This CDR3 is built from 13 residues. V was cut by 4 bases and J by 6 bases, with 10 bases left in between. This chain's CDR3 is CASSYGGIQPQHF. The CDR3 nucleotides are TGTGCCAGCAGTTATGGGGGTATTCAGCCCCAGCATTTT.

This clonotype was picked up a small number of times. The genes are TRBV5-1 and TRBJ2-5; TRBD1 or TRBD2 may be the D gene (5 bases each). The DNA end lines up better with TRBJ2-7; the J call may be wrong. Germline V gene data show CDR1 as SGHRS and CDR2 as YFSETQ. The CDR3 loop spans 13 amino acids. This CDR3 reads CASSSTGGSEQYF. CDR3 DNA sequence: TGCGCCAGCAGCTCCACTGGGGGAAGCGAGCAGTACTTC.

The CDR3 loop reads CSVGVTTGELFF. DNA for the CDR3: TGCAGCGTTGGGGTTACCACCGGGGAGCTGTTTTTT. This rearrangement joins TRBV29-1 to TRBJ2-2; D is unresolved. The CDR3 has 12 amino acids. Germline CDR1 and CDR2: SQVTM and ANQGSEA. Trimming removed 4 bases from V and 4 bases from J, with 7 bases in between.

This clonotype was seen at least ten times. The V call is TRBV12-3 or TRBV12-4, the J call TRBJ1-2; D unresolved. There are 12 residues in the CDR3. V lost 6 bases, J lost 4 bases, and 9 bases lay in between. The CDR3 nucleotides are TGTGCCAGCAGCTCCGGGGTCTATGGCTACACCTTC. It codes for CASSSGVYGYTF.

A note on this clonotype: A read error is possible here, since a much larger clone lies one base away. The gene calls are TRBV5-1 and TRBJ2-1; D not resolved. Trimming left V 4 bases short and J 8 bases short, with 13 bases between. Germline V gene data show CDR1 as SGHRS and CDR2 as YFSETQ. The CDR3 has 13 amino acids. CDR3 sequence (DNA): TGCGCCAGCAGCATCCGACAAGGCTATGAGCAGTTCTTC. Translation: CASSIRQGYEQFF.

The DNA of the CDR3 is TGTGCCACGTACTCGGAGGCTACGGACTACGAGCAGTACTTC. This sequence encodes CATYSEATDYEQYF. This chain links TRBV7-9 with TRBJ2-7, with a tentative D call TRBD2 (5 bases). This CDR3 has 14 residues. Trimming removed 10 bases from V and 3 bases from J, with 19 bases in between. Germline V lookup: CDR1 SEHNR, CDR2 FQNEAQ (reference sequence).

This clonotype was detected a few times. J is TRBJ1-2 and V is TRBV12-3 or TRBV12-4; 7 nucleotides agree with TRBD1. The V segment lost 3 bases and the J segment 6 bases; nucleotides outside the gene matches: 7. The CDR3 is 14 residues long. The CDR3: CASSLQGVRNGYTF. The CDR3 DNA is TGTGCCAGCAGTTTGCAGGGGGTACGGAATGGCTACACCTTC.

V and J are TRBV9 and TRBJ2-1; no firm D call. With 0 bases removed from V and 3 bases from J, the gap between germline ends came to 13 bases. CDR1 is SGDLS, CDR2 YYNGEE, per germline. The CDR3 loop spans 16 amino acids. This CDR3 is CASSVGGGTGYNEQFF. The CDR3 DNA is TGTGCCAGCAGCGTAGGCGGCGGAACGGGCTACAATGAGCAGTTCTTC.

This clonotype was seen only a few times. V gene TRBV18 combines with J gene TRBJ2-3; 7 bases fit TRBD2. Germline V gene lookup returns CDR1 KGHSH and CDR2 LQKENI. The V segment lost 6 bases and the J segment 2 bases; nucleotides outside the gene matches: 5. CDR3 length equals 14 residues. CDR3 in DNA: TGTGCCAGCTCGCCTCTAGCGGTCACAGATACGCAGTATTTT. Encoded protein: CASSPLAVTDTQYF. Supplemented by reference TRBV18 and TRBJ2-3, the full variable domain reads NAGVMQNPRHLVRRRGQEARLRCSPMKGHSHVYWYRQLPEEGLKFMVYLQKENIIDESGMPKERFSAEFPKEGPSILRIQQVVRGDSAAYFCASSPLAVTDTQYFGPGTRLTVL.

This clonotype was detected a few times. The chain recombines TRBV20-1 with TRBJ2-4, with 10 positions matching TRBD1. Trimming at V came to 6 bases and at J to 8 bases, leaving 1 base not matched to a gene. Germline V gene lookup returns CDR1 DFQATT and CDR2 SNEGSKA (reference sequence). This CDR3 has 11 residues. The CDR3 protein is CSADRGDIQYF. The CDR3 DNA follows: TGCAGTGCGGACAGGGGGGACATTCAGTACTTC.

The chain links TRBV7-3 to TRBJ2-3; 7 bases line up with TRBD1. V shed 4 bases, J shed 2 bases, and the junction held 6 bases outside the gene matches. This CDR3 region has 15 residues. The germline gives CDR1 SGHTA, CDR2 FQGTGA. The CDR3 sequence is CASSSDGTVTDTQYF. In nucleotides, the CDR3 is TGTGCCAGCAGCTCAGACGGGACAGTCACAGATACGCAGTATTTT. Full variable domain (rest looked up from reference TRBV7-3 and TRBJ2-3): GAGVSQTPSNKVTEKGKYVELRCDPISGHTALYWYRQSLGQGPEFLIYFQGTGAADDSGLPNDRFFAVRPEGSVSTLKIQRTERGDSAVYLCASSSDGTVTDTQYFGPGTRLTVL.

The V gene is TRBV5-6, the J gene TRBJ2-1; TRBD2 matches 10 bases. The trim removed 1 base at V and 6 bases at J, leaving 16 bases unmatched. This CDR3 region has 19 residues. Germline V gene lookup returns CDR1 SGHDT and CDR2 YYEEEE. CDR3: CASSLIIAGGPDTSNEQFF. The CDR3 region has the DNA TGTGCCAGCAGCTTGATTATAGCGGGGGGCCCCGATACGTCCAATGAGCAGTTCTTC. The whole variable domain, filled in from reference TRBV5-6 and TRBJ2-1, reads DAGVTQSPTHLIKTRGQQVTLRCSPKSGHDTVSWYQQALGQGPQFIFQYYEEEERQRGNFPDRFSGHQFPNYSSELNVNALLLGDSALYLCASSLIIAGGPDTSNEQFFGPGTRLTVL.

This clonotype appeared a single time. The genes are TRBV2 and TRBJ2-3; D is possibly TRBD2 (6 bases). CDR3 length equals 15 residues. Between the trimmed V and J ends, which lost 7 bases and 3 bases, there was a span of 17 bases. Germline-derived CDR1 and CDR2 are SNHLY and FYNNEI. The CDR3 loop reads CASNVRGLRTDTQYF. The DNA of the CDR3 is TGTGCCAGCAACGTACGGGGGTTGAGGACAGATACGCAGTATTTT. Full variable domain (missing parts from reference TRBV2 and TRBJ2-3): EPEVTQTPSHQVTQMGQEVILRCVPISNHLYFYWYRQILGQKVEFLVSFYNNEISEKSEIFDDQFSVERPDGSNFTLKIRSTKLEDSAMYFCASNVRGLRTDTQYFGPGTRLTVL.

The rearrangement links TRBV7-9 to TRBJ2-2; D remains unclear. Germline CDR1 is SEHNR and CDR2 is FQNEAQ (reference sequence). Trimming left V 8 bases short and J 5 bases short, with 15 bases between. This CDR3 spans 14 amino acids. CDR3 region: CASSIIASTGELFF. The CDR3 DNA sequence: TGTGCCAGCTCAATAATAGCCTCAACCGGGGAGCTGTTTTTT.

A few counts support this clonotype. The chain links TRBV11-3 to TRBJ2-1; 12 bases line up with TRBD2. The germline CDR1 and CDR2 sequences are SGHNT and YENEEA. With V trimmed by 5 bases and J by 3 bases, 14 bases remained unmatched. The CDR3 has 19 amino acids. The CDR3 protein is CASSTPSGRAAESYNEQFF. CDR3 nucleotide sequence: TGTGCCAGCAGCACCCCTAGCGGGAGGGCCGCTGAGAGCTACAATGAGCAGTTCTTC. Supplemented by reference TRBV11-3 and TRBJ2-1, the full variable domain reads EAGVVQSPRYKIIEKKQPVAFWCNPISGHNTLYWYLQNLGQGPELLIRYENEEAVDDSQLPKDRFSAERLKGVDSTLKIQPAELGDSAVYLCASSTPSGRAAESYNEQFFGPGTRLTVL.

This chain joins TRBV7-9 and TRBJ2-1; a possible D gene is TRBD1 (7 bases). The CDR3 extends over 16 amino acids. Germline V lookup: CDR1 SEHNR, CDR2 FQNEAQ (reference sequence). V was trimmed by 2 bases and J by 5 bases, leaving 16 bases between them. The CDR3 spells CASSLRRGLWNNEQFF. Written as DNA, the CDR3 is TGTGCCAGCAGCTTACGGAGGGGGCTTTGGAACAATGAGCAGTTCTTC.

As for this clonotype: A much bigger clone sits one base away, suggesting this may be a read error. The chain combines TRBV20-1 with TRBJ2-7; D may correspond to TRBD1 or TRBD2 (5 bases each). V was clipped by 5 bases and J by 2 bases, with 16 bases between them. The CDR3 contains 14 residues. The germline V gene has CDR1 DFQATT and CDR2 SNEGSKA (reference sequence). CDR3 amino acids: CSADPGTGTYEQYF. As DNA, the CDR3 is TGCAGTGCTGACCCCGGGACGGGTACCTACGAGCAGTACTTC.

J is TRBJ2-7 and V is TRBV7-2; 8 positions match TRBD2. This CDR3 has 15 residues. Germline CDR1 is SGHTA and CDR2 is FQGNSA. Germline trimming cut 2 bases from V and 4 bases from J; bases unmatched to any gene: 7. The CDR3 protein is CASSLSSGSNYEQYF. The CDR3 DNA sequence: TGTGCCAGCAGCTTATCGAGCGGGAGTAATTACGAGCAGTACTTC.

In this sample, this clonotype turned up many times. V usage is TRBV4-2 and J usage is TRBJ1-6; D not certain. V was clipped by 0 bases and J by 8 bases, with 17 bases between them. The CDR3 is 17 amino acids. Germline CDR1 LGHNA, CDR2 YNFKEQ. DNA of the CDR3: TGTGCCAGCAGCCAAGATCAGGCTACGGCGAGGGATTCACCCCTCCACTTT. It encodes CASSQDQATARDSPLHF.

This clonotype was observed many times. This rearrangement joins TRBV6-5 to TRBJ1-6; tentative D call: TRBD1 (5 bases). The CDR3 is made up of 15 amino acids. The V gene's germline CDR1 is MNHEY and CDR2 SVGAGI. Trimming removed 6 bases at V and 9 bases at J, with 18 bases between. In DNA form, the CDR3 reads TGTGCCAGCAGCCGAGCTTGGCAGGGAGCTTCACCCCTCCACTTT. Amino acids: CASSRAWQGASPLHF.

There are a few counts of this clonotype. The chain combines TRBV20-1 with TRBJ2-5; 7 bases match TRBD2. The CDR3 consists of 13 residues. Per germline, CDR1 DFQATT and CDR2 SNEGSKA (reference sequence). After removal of 6 bases from V and 1 base from J, the junction contained 5 bases not matched to a gene. The chain's CDR3 is CSAPGTTQETQYF. The CDR3 nucleotides read TGCAGTGCCCCCGGGACTACCCAAGAGACCCAGTACTTC.

The rearrangement uses TRBV11-3 and TRBJ2-1; 12 bases align to TRBD1. Germline CDR1 reads SGHNT; CDR2 reads YENEEA. V shed 6 bases, J shed 9 bases, and the junction held 9 bases outside the gene matches. The CDR3 extends over 15 amino acids. CDR3 DNA: TGTGCCAGCAGTTTATCCGGGACAGGGGGCCGTGAGCAGTTCTTC. Translation: CASSLSGTGGREQFF.